This T cell receptor (beta chain) was observed in a study of Ad26.COV2.S vaccination and SARS-CoV-2 variants. Treatment noted: roughly 18 received Ad26.COV2.S at low or high dose, single or two shots; about five received placebo; per-sample allocation not given. Sampling happened 63 days after the first vaccine or placebo injection. It was Wuhan-strain SARS-CoV-2 spike that the Ad26 vaccine vector expressed. Germline CDR1 and CDR2: MNHEY and SVGEGT. This CDR3 contains 15 residues. Trimming removed 0 bases at V and 5 bases at J, with 10 bases between. Data came from immunoSEQ multiplex PCR; TCRdb stores just in-frame clones and leaves some out. The table includes around 300,000 clones, roughly 90% detected once.

This chain links TRBV6-2 or TRBV6-3 with TRBJ2-2; a weak D match, TRBD1 (6 bases). The clonotype comes from a person between 18 and 65 years old who received the Ad26.COV2.S COVID-19 vaccine or a placebo. Here the sequenced sample was peripheral blood, taken in a trial of Ad26.COV2.S vaccine versus placebo. The CDR3 bases are TGTGCCAGCAGTTACTCGGCAGGGGATACCGGGGAGCTGTTTTTT. Translation gives CASSYSAGDTGELFF.